One and the same sample provided the 26 T cell receptor beta chains below, sequenced in a study of cytomegalovirus exposure and HLA in healthy donors. Profiled with immunoSEQ multiplex PCR; TCRdb holds only in-frame clones, not every one. The table includes about 220,000 clones, 80% to 90% detected once. Sequencing input: PBMCs. The receptors come from a woman aged 18-29 years in good health and CMV-seronegative.

CDR3 coding DNA: TGTGCCAGCAGCCTAGACAGGGGCGGCTACAATGAGCAGTTCTTC. This sequence encodes CASSLDRGGYNEQFF. The V and J genes are TRBV7-8 and TRBJ2-1; 8 nucleotides align to TRBD1. V was clipped by 5 bases and J by 3 bases; unmatched bases: 6. The CDR3 is 15 residues long. CDR1 is SGHVS, CDR2 FQNEAQ, per germline.

The rearrangement links TRBV28 to TRBJ1-5, with TRBD1 identical over 11 bases. The V segment lost 4 bases and the J segment 6 bases; nucleotides outside the gene matches: 5. This CDR3 has 15 residues. Germline assignment: CDR1 MDHEN and CDR2 SYDVKM. The CDR3 nucleotides read TGTGCCAGCAGTTCGGGACAGGGGGTTACTCAGCCCCAGCATTTT. The encoded protein is CASSSGQGVTQPQHF.

The CDR3 DNA is TGCGCCAGCAGCCAAGGGGCCAGCTCCTACAATGAGCAGTTCTTC. Translation gives CASSQGASSYNEQFF. The chain has TRBV4-1 and TRBJ2-1, with D unresolved. This CDR3 spans 15 amino acids. Germline CDR1 reads MGHRA; CDR2 reads YSYEKL. Trimming removed 1 base at V and 0 bases at J, with 7 bases between.

This clone was observed a handful of times. The genes are TRBV28 and TRBJ2-1; 7 bases are shared with TRBD2. The CDR3 loop spans 16 amino acids. Germline CDR1 MDHEN, CDR2 SYDVKM. V dropped 1 base and J dropped 5; count of bases not matched to a gene: 8. In DNA form, the CDR3 reads TGTGCCAGCAGTTTATTTCCAGCGGGATGGCACAATGAGCAGTTCTTC. Protein product: CASSLFPAGWHNEQFF. Supplemented by reference TRBV28 and TRBJ2-1, the full variable domain reads DVKVTQSSRYLVKRTGEKVFLECVQDMDHENMFWYRQDPGLGLRLIYFSYDVKMKEKGDIPEGYSVSREKKERFSLILESASTNQTSMYLCASSLFPAGWHNEQFFGPGTRLTVL.

This rearrangement joins TRBV7-2 to TRBJ2-7, with a tentative D call TRBD2 (7 bases). In germline, CDR1 is SGHTA, CDR2 FQGNSA. This CDR3 is built from 16 residues. V was clipped by 3 bases and J by 6 bases, with 21 bases between them. DNA for the CDR3: TGTGCCAGCAGCTTTTCTCGGGCGGGGGCTGGGGGCGAGCAGTACTTC. Its translation: CASSFSRAGAGGEQYF.

V usage is TRBV27 and J usage is TRBJ2-7; the match to TRBD2 covers 13 bases. The CDR3 has 15 amino acids. Germline assignment: CDR1 MNHEY and CDR2 SMNVEV (reference sequence). The junction had 4 bases not matched to a gene; V was cut back by 6 bases and J by 2 bases. DNA of the CDR3: TGTGCCAGCAGACTTGGACTAGCGGGGGCCTACGAGCAGTACTTC. Residues: CASRLGLAGAYEQYF.

The V gene is TRBV6-1, the J gene TRBJ2-1; 11 nucleotides agree with TRBD2. The CDR3 has 13 residues. The V gene end was trimmed by 7 bases and the J gene end by 5 bases; junction bases not matched to a gene: 1. Germline V gene lookup returns CDR1 MNHNS and CDR2 SASEGT. This CDR3 is CASKGLADNEQFF. For the CDR3, the DNA is TGTGCCAGCAAGGGACTAGCGGACAATGAGCAGTTCTTC.

This clone was seen only a few times. This chain links TRBV7-6 with TRBJ2-2; 8 bases are a match to TRBD1. From germline, CDR1 is SGHVS and CDR2 FNYEAQ. J gave up 1 base and V 4 bases, and 2 bases lay outside the gene matches. The CDR3 loop spans 15 amino acids. CDR3 sequence: CASSSGTGNTGELFF. DNA of the CDR3: TGTGCCAGCAGCTCTGGGACAGGGAACACCGGGGAGCTGTTTTTT.

The chain is built from TRBV10-3 and TRBJ2-3; weak D call: TRBD1 (5 bases). V gave up 5 bases and J gave up 0 bases, with 15 bases separating them. Germline CDR1 is ENHRY and CDR2 is SYGVKD. CDR3 length: 16 amino acids. The CDR3: CAISHDSARSTDTQYF. CDR3 DNA sequence: TGTGCCATCAGTCATGACAGCGCCCGAAGCACAGATACGCAGTATTTT.

This clone was observed once. The gene calls are TRBV6-6 and TRBJ2-1, with TRBD2 matching 7 bases. Germline values: CDR1 MNHNY, CDR2 SVGAGI (reference sequence). The CDR3 runs to 15 residues. Losses at the gene ends were 5 bases for V and 5 bases for J; bases not matched to a gene: 9. The CDR3 here is CASSPMGGPDNEQFF. In nucleotides, the CDR3 is TGTGCCAGCAGTCCGATGGGAGGGCCAGACAATGAGCAGTTCTTC.

This clone was counted a few times. The chain uses TRBV11-3 and TRBJ2-1; 9 positions agree with TRBD2. There are 16 residues in the CDR3. The germline V gene encodes CDR1 SGHNT and CDR2 YENEEA. Unmatched junction bases numbered 5, after V lost 1 base and J lost 4 bases. CDR3 bases: TGTGCCAGCAGCTTAGGGCTAGCGGGACGTTACAATGAGCAGTTCTTC. Its protein is CASSLGLAGRYNEQFF.

This clone has only a few counts. The chain links TRBV6-6 to TRBJ2-3; D unclear. The CDR3 is 13 amino acids. CDR1 and CDR2 from the germline V gene are MNHNY and SVGAGI (reference sequence). V was cut by 2 bases and J by 2 bases, with 5 bases left in between. The CDR3 DNA reads as TGTGCCAGCAGTTACGACACCACAGATACGCAGTATTTT. It is translated as CASSYDTTDTQYF.

The chain links TRBV6-6 to TRBJ2-3; 7 bases are shared with TRBD1. J gave up 7 bases and V 2 bases, and 9 bases lay outside the gene matches. Germline-derived CDR1 and CDR2 are MNHNY and SVGAGI (reference sequence). The CDR3 runs 15 residues. CDR3 residues: CASSYPGGLGNTQYF. The DNA for the CDR3 is TGTGCCAGCAGTTACCCAGGGGGATTGGGAAATACGCAGTATTTT.

V is TRBV18 and J is TRBJ2-7, with 8 bases aligning to TRBD1. CDR3 length: 15 amino acids. The germline gives CDR1 KGHSH, CDR2 LQKENI. The ends lost 4 bases at V and 7 bases at J; junction bases unmatched: 12. The CDR3, as DNA: TGTGCCAGCTCACTCAGACAGGGGACAACGGATGAGCAGTACTTC. Its protein is CASSLRQGTTDEQYF.

This clone was observed a few times. The chain joins TRBV27 to TRBJ1-2, with TRBD1 as a possible D gene (5 bases). V was pared by 6 bases and J by 2 bases, with 16 bases between. CDR1 and CDR2 (germline): MNHEY, SMNVEV (reference sequence). The CDR3 runs to 15 residues. The CDR3 nucleotides are TGTGCCAGCAGACCTTACGAAGGGGCGAACTATGGCTACACCTTC. It encodes CASRPYEGANYGYTF.

This chain uses TRBV9 with TRBJ1-2; 7 bases match TRBD1. Trimming cost V 5 bases and J 0 bases; bases outside gene matches: 4. This CDR3 is 14 amino acids long. CDR1 SGDLS and CDR2 YYNGEE come from the germline V gene. The CDR3 reads CASSPQGANYGYTF. The CDR3 DNA follows: TGTGCCAGCAGTCCTCAGGGGGCTAACTATGGCTACACCTTC.

CDR3 coding DNA: TGTGCCAGCAGCCCAGGGACAGTACACGGCTACACCTTC. Protein sequence: CASSPGTVHGYTF. The chain couples TRBV11-2 to TRBJ1-2, with 7 bases that match TRBD1. In germline, CDR1 is SGHAT, CDR2 FQNNGV. The ends lost 5 bases at V and 8 bases at J; junction bases unmatched: 8. The CDR3 has 13 amino acids.

This chain links TRBV6-5 with TRBJ2-1, with 7 bases identical to TRBD1. The trim removed 4 bases at V and 7 bases at J, leaving 4 bases unmatched. Germline V gene sequence: CDR1 MNHEY, CDR2 SVGAGI. The length of the CDR3 is 13 residues. The CDR3 DNA follows: TGTGCCAGCAGTTCCGGGACAGTTAATGAGCAGTTCTTC. It specifies CASSSGTVNEQFF.

The chain has TRBV5-1 and TRBJ1-4; TRBD1 matches at 7 bases. Germline V gene lookup returns CDR1 SGHRS and CDR2 YFSETQ. The CDR3 length is 14 residues. V lost 1 base to trimming and J lost 8 bases; unmatched junction nucleotides: 5. CDR3 DNA sequence: TGCGCCAGCAGCTTGCCAGGGGGAGTAGAAAAACTGTTTTTT. It encodes CASSLPGGVEKLFF.

V usage is TRBV11-2 and J usage is TRBJ2-1; TRBD2 agrees at 11 bases. CDR1 and CDR2 from the germline V gene are SGHAT and FQNNGV. CDR3 length: 15 amino acids. V was pared by 6 bases and J by 4 bases, with 5 bases of the junction left unmatched. The CDR3 DNA sequence: TGTGCCAGCAGTATGAGACTAGCGGGATACAATGAGCAGTTCTTC. It encodes CASSMRLAGYNEQFF.

The gene calls are TRBV7-2 and TRBJ2-1; TRBD2 might be the D (5 bases). The CDR3 is 15 residues long. The V gene lost 5 bases and the J gene lost 0 bases, with 11 bases spanning the gap. CDR1 and CDR2 from the germline V gene are SGHTA and FQGNSA. The CDR3 is CASSQWTYSYNEQFF. CDR3 nucleotide sequence: TGTGCCAGCAGCCAATGGACTTACTCCTACAATGAGCAGTTCTTC.

The V call is TRBV27, the J call TRBJ1-5; D may be TRBD1 (6 bases). The CDR3 extends over 16 amino acids. The germline gives CDR1 MNHEY, CDR2 SMNVEV (reference sequence). Between the trimmed V and J ends, which lost 3 bases and 0 bases, there was a span of 12 bases. This chain's CDR3 is CASSFSGTLSNQPQHF. In nucleotides, the CDR3 is TGTGCCAGCAGTTTCTCCGGGACACTTAGCAATCAGCCCCAGCATTTT.

The J gene is TRBJ2-3, the V gene TRBV7-8; D unclear. Germline CDR1 is SGHVS and CDR2 is FQNEAQ. Trimming stripped 4 bases from V and 0 bases from J, with 11 bases between. This CDR3 comprises 15 residues. The CDR3 nucleotides are TGTGCCAGCAGCTGGTTTGCGGTGAGCACAGATACGCAGTATTTT. It yields the protein CASSWFAVSTDTQYF.

The J gene is TRBJ2-3, the V gene TRBV28; 9 bases agree with TRBD2. The CDR3 has 16 amino acids. The V gene end was trimmed by 4 bases and the J gene end by 2 bases; junction bases not matched to a gene: 7. Germline CDR1 reads MDHEN; CDR2 reads SYDVKM. DNA for the CDR3: TGTGCCAGCAGTTCTGACCTAGCGGGATACACAGATACGCAGTATTTT. Its protein is CASSSDLAGYTDTQYF.

This clone was found once. CDR3 DNA sequence: TGCGCCAGCAGCGGGGGGACCGCCTCCTACGAGCAGTACTTC. Residues: CASSGGTASYEQYF. The V call is TRBV5-1, the J call TRBJ2-7; tentative D call: TRBD2 (6 bases). V gave up 4 bases and J gave up 0 bases, with 11 bases separating them. The CDR3 totals 14 residues. Germline V gene sequence: CDR1 SGHRS, CDR2 YFSETQ.

This chain links TRBV7-2 with TRBJ2-1; D is possibly TRBD2 (5 bases). V dropped 5 bases and J dropped 0 bases, with 11 bases sitting between them. The germline V gene encodes CDR1 SGHTA and CDR2 FQGNSA. The CDR3 consists of 15 residues. The CDR3 coding sequence is TGTGCCAGCAGCAATACTAGAAGCTCCTACAATGAGCAGTTCTTC. It translates to CASSNTRSSYNEQFF.